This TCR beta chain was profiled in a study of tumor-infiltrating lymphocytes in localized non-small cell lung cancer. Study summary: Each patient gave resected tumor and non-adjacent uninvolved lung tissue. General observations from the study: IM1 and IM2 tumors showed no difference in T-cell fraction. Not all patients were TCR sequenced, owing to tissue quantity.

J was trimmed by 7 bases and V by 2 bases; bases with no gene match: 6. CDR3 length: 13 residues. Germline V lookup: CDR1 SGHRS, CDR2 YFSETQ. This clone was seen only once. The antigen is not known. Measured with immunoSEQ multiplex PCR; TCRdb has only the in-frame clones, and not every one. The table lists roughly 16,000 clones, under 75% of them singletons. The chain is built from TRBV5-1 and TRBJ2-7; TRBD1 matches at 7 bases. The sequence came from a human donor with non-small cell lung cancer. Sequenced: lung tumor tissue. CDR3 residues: CASSFISTGEQYF. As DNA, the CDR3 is TGCGCCAGCAGCTTTATATCGACAGGGGAGCAGTACTTC.